A selection of T cell receptor beta chains follows, all from one sample in a study of blood T cell repertoires in COVID-19. Method: immunoSEQ multiplex PCR; TCRdb's copy keeps in-frame clones and lacks some. The sample has more than 250,000 clones; approximately 90% are singletons. The material sequenced was peripheral blood. The origin of the receptors is a young man with active or convalescent COVID-19. CDR3s include the opening cysteine and the closing phenylalanine or tryptophan. A D gene is named only where the DNA matches it firmly. Only some rows state a clone size, as once, few, many or a class for expanded clones.

d_gene: NA
abundance: once
v_gene: TRBV7-6
j_gene: TRBJ2-2
CDR3nt: TGTGCCAGCAGCTTACAGGGGTTAAACACCGGGGAGCTGTTTTTT
CDR3aa: CASSLQGLNTGELFF

d_gene: TRBD2
abundance: NA
v_gene: TRBV7-3
j_gene: TRBJ2-1
CDR3nt: TGTGCCAGCAGCTTAACGGGCGGGAGGGCCACGAATGAGCAGTTCTTC
CDR3aa: CASSLTGGRATNEQFF

d_gene: TRBD1
abundance: once
v_gene: TRBV19
j_gene: TRBJ2-6
CDR3nt: TGTGCCAGTAGTATTCTGAGGACAGGGGACTCTGGGGCCAACGTCCTGACTTTC
CDR3aa: CASSILRTGDSGANVLTF

d_gene: NA
abundance: NA
v_gene: TRBV27
j_gene: TRBJ2-3
CDR3nt: TGTGCCAGCAGTTGGTACTTTAGCACAGATACGCAGTATTTT
CDR3aa: CASSWYFSTDTQYF

d_gene: NA
abundance: once
v_gene: TRBV21-1
j_gene: TRBJ1-2
CDR3nt: TGTGCCACCTATCGCCCGACAGGTTCGTATGGCTACACCTTC
CDR3aa: CATYRPTGSYGYTF

d_gene: TRBD1
abundance: NA
v_gene: TRBV27
j_gene: TRBJ2-2
CDR3nt: TGTGCCAGCAGTTTATCCGGGACAGGGAACACCGGGGAGCTGTTTTTT
CDR3aa: CASSLSGTGNTGELFF

d_gene: NA
abundance: NA
v_gene: TRBV10-1
j_gene: TRBJ1-4
CDR3nt: TGCGCCAGCATAGTGGAAAAACTGTTTTTT
CDR3aa: CASIVEKLFF

d_gene: NA
abundance: NA
v_gene: TRBV6-5
j_gene: TRBJ2-3
CDR3nt: TGTGCCAGCATAGAAAGTAGCACGGGCACAGATACGCAGTATTTT
CDR3aa: CASIESSTGTDTQYF

d_gene: TRBD1
abundance: NA
v_gene: TRBV25-1
j_gene: TRBJ1-5
CDR3nt: TGTGCCAGCAGTGGAGGACAGGGGGCGGATCAGCCCCAGCATTTT
CDR3aa: CASSGGQGADQPQHF

d_gene: NA
abundance: NA
v_gene: TRBV9
j_gene: TRBJ2-1
CDR3nt: TGTGCCAGCAGCCCCCGGGTGTCGGGCAATGAGCAGTTCTTC
CDR3aa: CASSPRVSGNEQFF

d_gene: TRBD1
abundance: NA
v_gene: TRBV3-1/TRBV3-2
j_gene: TRBJ1-5
CDR3nt: TGTGCCAGCAGCCAGGGACAGGGGCCTTATCAGCCCCAGCATTTT
CDR3aa: CASSQGQGPYQPQHF

d_gene: NA
abundance: NA
v_gene: TRBV11-2
j_gene: TRBJ2-7
CDR3nt: TGTGCCAGCAGCTTAGACGGGTGGGCCTACGAGCAGTACTTC
CDR3aa: CASSLDGWAYEQYF

d_gene: TRBD1
abundance: once
v_gene: TRBV30
j_gene: TRBJ1-6
CDR3nt: TGTGCCTGGAGGGGACAGGCGAAATCACCCCTCCACTTT
CDR3aa: CAWRGQAKSPLHF

d_gene: NA
abundance: NA
v_gene: TRBV10-3
j_gene: TRBJ2-6
CDR3nt: TGTGCCATCAGTACTTCACTCTCTGGGGCCAACGTCCTGACTTTC
CDR3aa: CAISTSLSGANVLTF

d_gene: NA
abundance: few
v_gene: TRBV25-1
j_gene: TRBJ2-5
CDR3nt: TGTGCCAGCACCCAGGAGGGCCCCCTGCAGACCCAGTACTTC
CDR3aa: CASTQEGPLQTQYF

d_gene: TRBD1
abundance: NA
v_gene: TRBV6-2/TRBV6-3
j_gene: TRBJ1-1
CDR3nt: TGTGCCAGCAGTTACGGACAGGGTGACACTGAAGCTTTCTTT
CDR3aa: CASSYGQGDTEAFF

d_gene: NA
abundance: NA
v_gene: TRBV3-1/TRBV3-2
j_gene: TRBJ2-7
CDR3nt: TGTGCCAGCAGCCCCCTAATCGGGGGAGTCTCTCTCTCCGAGCAGTACTTC
CDR3aa: CASSPLIGGVSLSEQYF

d_gene: NA
abundance: NA
v_gene: TRBV7-9
j_gene: TRBJ2-2
CDR3nt: TGTGCCAGCAGCTATGGGACACCGAACACCGGGGAGCTGTTTTTT
CDR3aa: CASSYGTPNTGELFF

d_gene: NA
abundance: NA
v_gene: TRBV6-5
j_gene: TRBJ1-1
CDR3nt: TGTGCCAGCAGGGGCGCGAGGGACACTGAAGCTTTCTTT
CDR3aa: CASRGARDTEAFF

d_gene: NA
abundance: NA
v_gene: TRBV11-3
j_gene: TRBJ1-1
CDR3nt: TGTGCCAGCAGTCCCGGGGTGCGGGGCCCTGAAGCTTTCTTT
CDR3aa: CASSPGVRGPEAFF

d_gene: NA
abundance: once
v_gene: TRBV5-1
j_gene: TRBJ1-1
CDR3nt: TGCGCCAGCAGCTTGCTTAAAATGAACACTGAAGCTTTCTTT
CDR3aa: CASSLLKMNTEAFF

d_gene: NA
abundance: NA
v_gene: TRBV6-2/TRBV6-3
j_gene: TRBJ1-6
CDR3nt: TGTGCCAGCAGTGCCCGCCGGGGAGTCAGCGCGAATTCACCCCTCCACTTT
CDR3aa: CASSARRGVSANSPLHF

d_gene: TRBD2
abundance: NA
v_gene: TRBV27
j_gene: TRBJ2-2
CDR3nt: TGTGCCAGCAGACCTCATGGCCCTAGCGGGAGGGACACCGGGGAGCTGTTTTTT
CDR3aa: CASRPHGPSGRDTGELFF

d_gene: NA
abundance: NA
v_gene: TRBV27
j_gene: TRBJ2-7
CDR3nt: TGTGCCAGCACTCCAGGGGTAACCCTCGAGCAGTACTTC
CDR3aa: CASTPGVTLEQYF

d_gene: NA
abundance: NA
v_gene: TRBV5-1
j_gene: TRBJ1-1
CDR3nt: TGCGCCAGCAGCTTGCAGGGGATGTCACTCAACACTGAAGCTTTCTTT
CDR3aa: CASSLQGMSLNTEAFF

d_gene: TRBD1
abundance: NA
v_gene: TRBV30
j_gene: TRBJ2-2
CDR3nt: TGTGCCTGGAGAGACAGGGTCCCTGCCGGGGAGCTGTTTTTT
CDR3aa: CAWRDRVPAGELFF

d_gene: TRBD1
abundance: NA
v_gene: TRBV6-6
j_gene: TRBJ2-7
CDR3nt: TGTGCCAGCAGTTTAGACAGGGTTAAAGAGCAGTACTTC
CDR3aa: CASSLDRVKEQYF

d_gene: NA
abundance: NA
v_gene: TRBV30
j_gene: TRBJ2-7
CDR3nt: TGTGCCTGGAGTCGAGGTGAGGTTAACGAGCAGTACTTC
CDR3aa: CAWSRGEVNEQYF

d_gene: NA
abundance: NA
v_gene: TRBV6-1
j_gene: TRBJ1-2
CDR3nt: TGTGCCAGCAGTGAAGGGGAAGGACGGGGATATGGCTACACCTTC
CDR3aa: CASSEGEGRGYGYTF

d_gene: NA
abundance: NA
v_gene: TRBV19
j_gene: TRBJ1-5
CDR3nt: TGTGCCAGTAGTATGCCCCGGGTTCTGCTTAGCAATCAGCCCCAGCATTTT
CDR3aa: CASSMPRVLLSNQPQHF

d_gene: NA
abundance: NA
v_gene: TRBV28
j_gene: TRBJ2-3
CDR3nt: TGTGCCAGCAGTACAGCGGTGGATACGCAGTATTTT
CDR3aa: CASSTAVDTQYF

d_gene: TRBD2
abundance: NA
v_gene: TRBV7-2
j_gene: TRBJ2-1
CDR3nt: TGTGCCAGCAGCTCGGCTTTACTAGCGGGAGGCGATGAGCAGTTCTTC
CDR3aa: CASSSALLAGGDEQFF

d_gene: NA
abundance: few
v_gene: TRBV18
j_gene: TRBJ1-6
CDR3nt: TGTGCCAGCTCTCCCAGCGGCAGGCAGGATTCACCCCTCCACTTT
CDR3aa: CASSPSGRQDSPLHF

d_gene: TRBD1
abundance: NA
v_gene: TRBV11-3
j_gene: TRBJ1-1
CDR3nt: TGTGCCAGCAGCTCGACAGGGTCGGCTTTCTTT
CDR3aa: CASSSTGSAFF

d_gene: NA
abundance: NA
v_gene: TRBV10-3
j_gene: TRBJ1-1
CDR3nt: TGTGCCATCAAAATACAGGCGACCGCGAACACTGAAGCTTTCTTT
CDR3aa: CAIKIQATANTEAFF

d_gene: TRBD2
abundance: NA
v_gene: TRBV6-4
j_gene: TRBJ2-1
CDR3nt: TGTGCCAGCAGTGAGGCACTAGCGGGAGTGGATGAGCAGTTCTTC
CDR3aa: CASSEALAGVDEQFF

d_gene: NA
abundance: NA
v_gene: TRBV28
j_gene: TRBJ2-7
CDR3nt: TGTGCCAGCAGTTTAACAGGGATCCCTCACGAGCAGTACTTC
CDR3aa: CASSLTGIPHEQYF

d_gene: NA
abundance: NA
v_gene: TRBV3-1/TRBV3-2
j_gene: TRBJ2-3
CDR3nt: TGTGCCAGCAGCCAAGAAGGCGCCGGGGTCTACACAGATACGCAGTATTTT
CDR3aa: CASSQEGAGVYTDTQYF

d_gene: TRBD2
abundance: NA
v_gene: TRBV2
j_gene: TRBJ2-5
CDR3nt: TGTGCCGAGGGACTAGCGGGGGTAAAAGAGACCCAGTACTTC
CDR3aa: CAEGLAGVKETQYF

d_gene: NA
abundance: NA
v_gene: TRBV11-3
j_gene: TRBJ2-3
CDR3nt: TGTGCCAGCAGCCGGGGGGCGTTTTCAGATACGCAGTATTTT
CDR3aa: CASSRGAFSDTQYF

d_gene: NA
abundance: NA
v_gene: TRBV27
j_gene: TRBJ2-2
CDR3nt: TGTGCCAGCAGGGGGGCATTGCGATCTGGCAGCACCGGGGAGCTGTTTTTT
CDR3aa: CASRGALRSGSTGELFF

d_gene: NA
abundance: NA
v_gene: TRBV2
j_gene: TRBJ1-4
CDR3nt: TGTGCCAGCAGTGGCGCAACCTATGAAAAACTGTTTTTT
CDR3aa: CASSGATYEKLFF

d_gene: NA
abundance: few
v_gene: TRBV7-3
j_gene: TRBJ1-5
CDR3nt: TGTGCCAGCAGCTTAACCCTGCCCCAGCATTTT
CDR3aa: CASSLTLPQHF

d_gene: NA
abundance: NA
v_gene: TRBV29-1
j_gene: TRBJ2-3
CDR3nt: TGCAGCGTTGAGGCACGGGGATCCACAGATACGCAGTATTTT
CDR3aa: CSVEARGSTDTQYF

d_gene: NA
abundance: NA
v_gene: TRBV11-2
j_gene: TRBJ1-6
CDR3nt: TGTGCCAGCAGCCGATATAGGCGGGGAGATAATTCACCCCTCCACTTT
CDR3aa: CASSRYRRGDNSPLHF